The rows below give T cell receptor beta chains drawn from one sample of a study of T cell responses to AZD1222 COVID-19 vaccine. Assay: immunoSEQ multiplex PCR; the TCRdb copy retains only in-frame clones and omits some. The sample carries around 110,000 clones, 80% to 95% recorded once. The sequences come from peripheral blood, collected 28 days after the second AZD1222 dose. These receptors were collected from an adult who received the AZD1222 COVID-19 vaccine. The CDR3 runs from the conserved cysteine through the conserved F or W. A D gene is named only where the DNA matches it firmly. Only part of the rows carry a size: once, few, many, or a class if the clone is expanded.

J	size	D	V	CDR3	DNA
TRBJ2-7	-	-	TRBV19	CASSIDRSSSYEQYF	TGTGCCAGTAGTATAGATAGGTCGAGCTCCTACGAGCAGTACTTC
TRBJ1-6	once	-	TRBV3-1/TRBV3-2	CASSQDRGGGSPLHF	TGTGCCAGCAGCCAAGATCGGGGTGGGGGTTCACCCCTCCACTTT
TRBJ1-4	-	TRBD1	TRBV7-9	CASSYGEDRPFF	TGTGCCAGCAGCTATGGAGAGGACAGGCCGTTTTTT
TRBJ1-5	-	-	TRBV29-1	CSVATGNHQPQHF	TGCAGCGTTGCCACAGGGAACCATCAGCCCCAGCATTTT
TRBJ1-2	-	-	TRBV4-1	CASSQDTLYGYTF	TGCGCCAGCAGCCAAGATACCCTCTATGGCTACACCTTC
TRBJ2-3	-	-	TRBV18	CASSLTGAADTQYF	TGTGCCAGCTCACTTACCGGGGCGGCAGATACGCAGTATTTT
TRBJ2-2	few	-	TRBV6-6	CASSFRDYTGELFF	TGTGCCAGCAGTTTCCGGGATTACACCGGGGAGCTGTTTTTT
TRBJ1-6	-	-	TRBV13	CASSYRHSNSPLHF	TGTGCCAGCAGCTATCGACACAGTAATTCACCCCTCCACTTT
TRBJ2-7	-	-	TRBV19	CASSESPHTYEQYF	TGTGCCAGTAGCGAGAGCCCCCACACCTACGAGCAGTACTTC
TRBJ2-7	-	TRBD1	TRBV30	CAWTRQGPEEQYF	TGTGCCTGGACCAGACAGGGGCCCGAGGAGCAGTACTTC
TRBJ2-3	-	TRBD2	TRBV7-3	CASSPGTSRDTQYF	TGTGCCAGCAGCCCCGGGACTAGCAGAGATACGCAGTATTTT
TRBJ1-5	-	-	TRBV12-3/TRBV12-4	CASSPQEDQPQHF	TGTGCCAGCAGTCCCCAGGAGGATCAGCCCCAGCATTTT
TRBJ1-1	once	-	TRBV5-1	CASSVQGNTEAFF	TGCGCCAGCAGCGTACAGGGGAACACTGAAGCTTTCTTT
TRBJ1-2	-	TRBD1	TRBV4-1	CASSQPTQGAVYGYTF	TGCGCCAGCAGCCAACCCACCCAGGGGGCTGTCTATGGCTACACCTTC
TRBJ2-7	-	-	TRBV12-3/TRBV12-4	CASSLNGYEQYF	TGTGCCAGCAGTTTAAACGGCTACGAGCAGTACTTC
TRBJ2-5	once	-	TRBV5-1	CASSLQGVETQYF	TGCGCCAGCAGCTTACAGGGTGTAGAGACCCAGTACTTC
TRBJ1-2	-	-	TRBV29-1	CSVETGGQSIGYTF	TGCAGCGTTGAGACCGGGGGTCAAAGTATAGGCTACACCTTC
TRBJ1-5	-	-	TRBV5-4	CASSLDSQPQHF	TGTGCCAGCAGCTTGGATAGTCAGCCCCAGCATTTT
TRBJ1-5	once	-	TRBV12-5	CASGLEASSDSNQPQHF	TGTGCTAGTGGTTTGGAGGCGAGTAGCGATAGCAATCAGCCCCAGCATTTT
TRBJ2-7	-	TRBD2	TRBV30	CAWSLGLAVYEQYF	TGTGCCTGGAGTCTGGGACTAGCGGTTTACGAGCAGTACTTC
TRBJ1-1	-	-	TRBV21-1	CASLQGHLTEAFF	TGTGCCAGCCTCCAGGGACATCTCACTGAAGCTTTCTTT
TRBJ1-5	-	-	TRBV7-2	CASSFSGNQPQHF	TGTGCCAGCAGCTTTTCCGGGAATCAGCCCCAGCATTTT
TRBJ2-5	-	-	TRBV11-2	CASSVVGSGRAYQETQYF	TGTGCCAGCAGCGTAGTAGGCTCGGGTCGAGCGTACCAAGAGACCCAGTACTTC
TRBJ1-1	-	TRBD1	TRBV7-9	CASSSGSGTGPTEAFF	TGTGCCAGCAGCTCCGGATCCGGGACAGGGCCCACTGAAGCTTTCTTT
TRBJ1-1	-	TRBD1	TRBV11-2	CASSAGQGDTEAFF	TGTGCCAGCAGCGCCGGACAGGGGGACACTGAAGCTTTCTTT
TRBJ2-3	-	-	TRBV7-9	CASSTTDTQYF	TGTGCCAGCAGCACCACAGATACGCAGTATTTT
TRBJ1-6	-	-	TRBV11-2	CASSLGGSPLHF	TGTGCCAGCAGCTTGGGGGGATCACCCCTCCACTTT
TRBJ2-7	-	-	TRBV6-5	CATTGTSYEQYF	TGTGCCACCACCGGGACCTCCTACGAGCAGTACTTC
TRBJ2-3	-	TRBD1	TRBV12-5	CASRRGGGFTDTQYF	TGTGCTAGTCGACGAGGGGGCGGGTTCACAGATACGCAGTATTTT
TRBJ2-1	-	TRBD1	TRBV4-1	CASRPPGQGVNEQFF	TGCGCCAGCAGGCCCCCGGGACAGGGTGTGAATGAGCAGTTCTTC
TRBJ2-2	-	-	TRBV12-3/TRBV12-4	CASSLASDGELFF	TGTGCCAGCAGTTTAGCGTCTGACGGGGAGCTGTTTTTT
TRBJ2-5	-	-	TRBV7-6	CASSFNRATQETQYF	TGTGCCAGCAGCTTTAACAGGGCTACACAAGAGACCCAGTACTTC
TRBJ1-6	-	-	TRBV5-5	CASSPPDSPLHF	TGTGCCAGCAGCCCGCCAGATTCACCCCTCCACTTT
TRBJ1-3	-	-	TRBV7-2	CASSLTQASGNTIYF	TGTGCCAGCAGCTTAACGCAGGCCTCTGGAAACACCATATATTTT
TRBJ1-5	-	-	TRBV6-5	CASSSAGYSNQPQHF	TGTGCCAGCAGTTCTGCAGGGTATAGCAATCAGCCCCAGCATTTT
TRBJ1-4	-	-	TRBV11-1	CASSSRASPTNEKLFF	TGTGCCAGCAGCTCCCGGGCCAGTCCAACTAATGAAAAACTGTTTTTT
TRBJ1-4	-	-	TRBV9	CASSVGGSNEKLFF	TGTGCCAGCAGCGTAGGAGGTTCTAATGAAAAACTGTTTTTT
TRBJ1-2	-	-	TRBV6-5	CASTQSSTPPYGYTF	TGTGCCAGCACCCAATCTTCGACCCCTCCTTATGGCTACACCTTC
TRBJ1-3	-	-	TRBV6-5	CASSPDPARNTIYF	TGTGCCAGCAGTCCCGACCCTGCCAGAAACACCATATATTTT
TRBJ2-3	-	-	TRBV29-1	CSVEDSLRSDTQYF	TGCAGCGTGGAGGACAGTCTCCGTTCAGATACGCAGTATTTT
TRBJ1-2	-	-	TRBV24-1	CATSDDRGTNYGYTF	TGTGCCACCAGTGATGACAGAGGGACTAACTATGGCTACACCTTC
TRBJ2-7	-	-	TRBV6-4	CASSDSIYEQYF	TGTGCCAGCAGTGACTCGATCTACGAGCAGTACTTC
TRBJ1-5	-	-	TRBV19	CASSIQLHQPQHF	TGTGCCAGTAGTATCCAGCTGCACCAGCCCCAGCATTTT
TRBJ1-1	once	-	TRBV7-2	CASSLWENTEAFF	TGTGCCAGCAGCTTATGGGAAAACACTGAAGCTTTCTTT
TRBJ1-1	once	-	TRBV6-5	CASSTGNGGYTEAFF	TGTGCCAGCAGTACGGGGAATGGGGGGTACACTGAAGCTTTCTTT
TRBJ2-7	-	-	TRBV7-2	CASSLDRWRYEQYF	TGTGCCAGCAGCCTAGACAGGTGGAGGTACGAGCAGTACTTC
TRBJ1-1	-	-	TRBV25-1	CASSEIQGIGAFF	TGTGCCAGCAGTGAGATACAGGGTATCGGAGCTTTCTTT
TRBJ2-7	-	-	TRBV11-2	CASSLSGYEQYF	TGTGCCAGCAGCCTGAGTGGCTACGAGCAGTACTTC
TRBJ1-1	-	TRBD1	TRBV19	CASSPRTGGGTEAFF	TGTGCCAGTAGTCCACGAACAGGGGGCGGCACTGAAGCTTTCTTT
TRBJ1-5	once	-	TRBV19	CASSIGPHQPQHF	TGTGCCAGTAGTATCGGGCCCCATCAGCCCCAGCATTTT
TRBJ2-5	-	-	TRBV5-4	CASSLVAGKDQYF	TGTGCCAGCAGCTTGGTGGCAGGGAAGGACCAGTACTTC
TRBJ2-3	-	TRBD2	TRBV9	CASSPGGSTDTQYF	TGTGCCAGCAGCCCGGGGGGTTCCACAGATACGCAGTATTTT
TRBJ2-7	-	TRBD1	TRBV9	CASSVGTGVYEQYF	TGTGCCAGCAGCGTCGGGACAGGTGTCTACGAGCAGTACTTC
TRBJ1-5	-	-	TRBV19	CASSIADLSNQPQHF	TGTGCCAGTAGTATAGCCGATTTGAGCAATCAGCCCCAGCATTTT
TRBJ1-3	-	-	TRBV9	CASSVSGSYSGNTIYF	TGTGCCAGCAGCGTTTCGGGCTCTTACTCTGGAAACACCATATATTTT
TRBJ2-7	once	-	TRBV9	CASSPRGAVSYEQYF	TGTGCCAGCAGCCCTCGGGGGGCAGTCTCCTACGAGCAGTACTTC
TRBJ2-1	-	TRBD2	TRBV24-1	CATGTSGIAEQFF	TGTGCCACCGGGACTAGCGGGATAGCTGAGCAGTTCTTC